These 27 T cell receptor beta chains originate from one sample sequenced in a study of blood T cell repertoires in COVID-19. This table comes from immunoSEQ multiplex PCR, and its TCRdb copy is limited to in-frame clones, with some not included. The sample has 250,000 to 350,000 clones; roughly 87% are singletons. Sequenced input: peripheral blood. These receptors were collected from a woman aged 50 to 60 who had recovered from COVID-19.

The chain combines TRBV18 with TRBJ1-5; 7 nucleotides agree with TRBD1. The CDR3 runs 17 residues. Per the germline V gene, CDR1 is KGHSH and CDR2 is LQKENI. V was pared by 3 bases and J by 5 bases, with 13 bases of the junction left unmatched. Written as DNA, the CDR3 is TGTGCCAGCTCACCCCTTCCTCCGCAGGGGGTGTATCAGCCCCAGCATTTT. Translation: CASSPLPPQGVYQPQHF.

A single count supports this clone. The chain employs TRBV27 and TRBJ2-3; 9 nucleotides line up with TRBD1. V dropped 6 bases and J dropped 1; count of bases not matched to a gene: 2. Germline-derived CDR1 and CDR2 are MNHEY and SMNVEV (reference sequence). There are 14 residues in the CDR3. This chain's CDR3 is CASSRQGGTDTQYF. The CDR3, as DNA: TGTGCCAGCAGCCGACAGGGGGGCACAGATACGCAGTATTTT.

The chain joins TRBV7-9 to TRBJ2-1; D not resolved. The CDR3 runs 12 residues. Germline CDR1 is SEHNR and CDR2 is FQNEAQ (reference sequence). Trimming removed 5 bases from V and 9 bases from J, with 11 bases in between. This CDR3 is CASSRPGPEQFF. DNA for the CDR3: TGTGCCAGCAGCAGGCCTGGGCCTGAGCAGTTCTTC.

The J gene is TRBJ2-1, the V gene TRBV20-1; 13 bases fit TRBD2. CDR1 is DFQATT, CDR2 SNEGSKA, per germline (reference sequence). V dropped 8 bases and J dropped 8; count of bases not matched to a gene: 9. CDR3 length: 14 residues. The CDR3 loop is CSPRGGLAGDEQFF. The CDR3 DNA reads TGCAGTCCTCGTGGAGGACTAGCGGGAGATGAGCAGTTCTTC.

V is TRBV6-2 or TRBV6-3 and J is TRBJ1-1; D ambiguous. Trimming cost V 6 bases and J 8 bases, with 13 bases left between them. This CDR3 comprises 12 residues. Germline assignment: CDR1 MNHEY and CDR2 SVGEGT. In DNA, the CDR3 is TGTGCCAGCAGCCTTTTGGGCGAGGAAGCTTTCTTT. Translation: CASSLLGEEAFF.

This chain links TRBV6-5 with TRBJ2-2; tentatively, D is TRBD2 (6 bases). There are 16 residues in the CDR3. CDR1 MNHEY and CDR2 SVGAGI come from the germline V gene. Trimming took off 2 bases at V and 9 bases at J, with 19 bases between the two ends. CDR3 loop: CASSYPGRLGGRELFF. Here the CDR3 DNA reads TGTGCCAGCAGTTACCCCGGGCGACTGGGAGGCCGGGAGCTGTTTTTT.

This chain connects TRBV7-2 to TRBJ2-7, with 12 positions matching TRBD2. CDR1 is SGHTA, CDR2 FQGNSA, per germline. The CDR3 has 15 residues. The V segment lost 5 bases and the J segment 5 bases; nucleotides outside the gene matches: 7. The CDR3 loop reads CASSPRLAGAHEQYF. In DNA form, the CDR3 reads TGTGCCAGCAGCCCCAGACTAGCGGGAGCCCACGAGCAGTACTTC.

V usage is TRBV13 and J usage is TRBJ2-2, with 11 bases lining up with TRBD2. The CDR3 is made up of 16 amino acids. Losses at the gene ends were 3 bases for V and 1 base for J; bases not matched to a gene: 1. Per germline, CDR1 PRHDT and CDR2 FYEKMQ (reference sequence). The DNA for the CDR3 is TGTGCCAGCAGCTTGGGGACTAGCGGGAACACCGGGGAGCTGTTTTTT. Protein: CASSLGTSGNTGELFF.

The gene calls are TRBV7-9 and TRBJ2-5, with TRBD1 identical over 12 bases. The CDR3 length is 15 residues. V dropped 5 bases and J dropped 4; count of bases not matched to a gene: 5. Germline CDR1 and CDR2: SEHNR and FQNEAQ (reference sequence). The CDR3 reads CASSPGTGGVETQYF. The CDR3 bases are TGTGCCAGCAGCCCCGGGACAGGGGGCGTAGAGACCCAGTACTTC. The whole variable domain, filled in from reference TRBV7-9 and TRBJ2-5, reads DTGVSQNPRHKITKRGQNVTFRCDPISEHNRLYWYRQTLGQGPEFLTYFQNEAQLEKSRLLSDRFSAERPKGSFSTLEIQRTEQGDSAMYLCASSPGTGGVETQYFGPGTRLLVL.

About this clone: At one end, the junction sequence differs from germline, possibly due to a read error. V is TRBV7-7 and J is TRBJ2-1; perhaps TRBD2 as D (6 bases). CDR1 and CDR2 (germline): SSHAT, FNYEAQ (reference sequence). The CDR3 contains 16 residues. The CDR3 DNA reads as TGTGCTAGCAGCCCCGGGACTCCCCTAGGTTTGCAGGAGCAGTTCTTC. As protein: CASSPGTPLGLQEQFF.

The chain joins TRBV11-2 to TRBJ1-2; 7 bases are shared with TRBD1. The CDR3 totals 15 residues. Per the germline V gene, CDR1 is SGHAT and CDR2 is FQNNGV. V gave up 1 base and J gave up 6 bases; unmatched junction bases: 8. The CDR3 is CASSLGAGGTDGYTF. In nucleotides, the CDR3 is TGTGCCAGCAGCTTAGGGGCAGGGGGGACGGATGGCTACACCTTC. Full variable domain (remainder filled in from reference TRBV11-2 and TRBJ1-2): EAGVAQSPRYKIIEKRQSVAFWCNPISGHATLYWYQQILGQGPKLLIQFQNNGVVDDSQLPKDRFSAERLKGVDSTLKIQPAKLEDSAVYLCASSLGAGGTDGYTFGSGTRLTVV.

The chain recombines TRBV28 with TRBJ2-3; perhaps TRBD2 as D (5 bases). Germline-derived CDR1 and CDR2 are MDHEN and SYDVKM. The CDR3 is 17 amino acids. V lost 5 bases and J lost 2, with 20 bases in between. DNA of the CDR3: TGTGCCAGCAGTCCAAGATTATGGAGGATATACACAGATACGCAGTATTTT. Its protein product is CASSPRLWRIYTDTQYF.

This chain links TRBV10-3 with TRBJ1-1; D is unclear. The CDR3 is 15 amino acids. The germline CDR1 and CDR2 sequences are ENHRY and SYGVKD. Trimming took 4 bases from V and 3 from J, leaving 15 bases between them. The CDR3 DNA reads TGTGCCATCAGTGCTATGAGGGTCATTCACACTGAAGCTTTCTTT. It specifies CAISAMRVIHTEAFF.

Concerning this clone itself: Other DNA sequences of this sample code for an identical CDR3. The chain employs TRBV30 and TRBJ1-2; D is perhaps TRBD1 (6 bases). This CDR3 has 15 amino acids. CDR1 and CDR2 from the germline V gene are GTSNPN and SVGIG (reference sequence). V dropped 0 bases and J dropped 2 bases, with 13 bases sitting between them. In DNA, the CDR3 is TGTGCCTGGAGTGTACCCCGCAGGGGCAACTATGGCTACACCTTC. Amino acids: CAWSVPRRGNYGYTF.

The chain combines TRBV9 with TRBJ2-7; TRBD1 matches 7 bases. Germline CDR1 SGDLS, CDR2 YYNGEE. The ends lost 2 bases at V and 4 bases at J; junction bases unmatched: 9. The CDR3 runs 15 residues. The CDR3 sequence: CASSVGQKRDYEQYF. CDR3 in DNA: TGTGCCAGCAGCGTGGGACAGAAACGGGATTACGAGCAGTACTTC.

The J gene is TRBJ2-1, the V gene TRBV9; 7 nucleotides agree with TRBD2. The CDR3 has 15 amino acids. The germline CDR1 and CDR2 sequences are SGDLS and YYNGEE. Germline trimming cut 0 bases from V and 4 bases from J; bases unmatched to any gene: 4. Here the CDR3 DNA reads TGTGCCAGCAGCGTAGGACGGCGGGGGTACAATGAGCAGTTCTTC. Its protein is CASSVGRRGYNEQFF.

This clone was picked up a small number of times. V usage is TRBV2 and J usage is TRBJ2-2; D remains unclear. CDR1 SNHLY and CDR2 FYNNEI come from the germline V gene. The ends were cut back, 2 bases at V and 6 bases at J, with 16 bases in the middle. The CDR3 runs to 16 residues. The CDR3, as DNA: TGTGCCAGCAGTGAAATTCCTGCGGAGTCGGCCGGGGAGCTGTTTTTT. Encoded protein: CASSEIPAESAGELFF.

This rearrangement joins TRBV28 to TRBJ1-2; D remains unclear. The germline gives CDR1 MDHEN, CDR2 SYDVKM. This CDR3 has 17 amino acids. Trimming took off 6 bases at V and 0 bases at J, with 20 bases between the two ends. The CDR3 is CASSPIPSDTANYGYTF. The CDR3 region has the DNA TGTGCCAGCAGCCCGATCCCATCCGACACAGCTAACTATGGCTACACCTTC.

CDR3 residues: CASKVTGGRAFF. The CDR3 DNA sequence: TGTGCCAGCAAAGTTACAGGGGGGCGAGCTTTCTTT. The rearrangement joins TRBV27 to TRBJ1-1; 8 bases are shared with TRBD1. Germline CDR1 and CDR2: MNHEY and SMNVEV (reference sequence). The ends lost 7 bases at V and 10 bases at J; junction bases unmatched: 8. The CDR3 extends over 12 amino acids.

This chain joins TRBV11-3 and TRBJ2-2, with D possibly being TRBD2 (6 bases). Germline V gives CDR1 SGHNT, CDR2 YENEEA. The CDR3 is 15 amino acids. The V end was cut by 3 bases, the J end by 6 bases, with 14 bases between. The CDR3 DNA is TGTGCCAGCAGCTTGTCGGGAGTTGGAGCCGGGGAGCTGTTTTTT. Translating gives CASSLSGVGAGELFF.

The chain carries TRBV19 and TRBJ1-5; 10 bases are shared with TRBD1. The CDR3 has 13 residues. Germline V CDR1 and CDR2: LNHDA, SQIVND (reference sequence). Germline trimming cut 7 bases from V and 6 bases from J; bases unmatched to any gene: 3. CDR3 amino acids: CASTGQGVQPQHF. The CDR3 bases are TGTGCCAGTACTGGACAGGGGGTTCAGCCCCAGCATTTT.

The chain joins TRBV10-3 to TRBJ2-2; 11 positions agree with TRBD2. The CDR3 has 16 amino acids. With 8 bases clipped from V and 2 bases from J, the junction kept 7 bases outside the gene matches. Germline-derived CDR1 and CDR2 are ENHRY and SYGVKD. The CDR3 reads CAIPRTSGSNTGELFF. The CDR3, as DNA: TGTGCCATCCCAAGGACTAGCGGGTCTAACACCGGGGAGCTGTTTTTT.

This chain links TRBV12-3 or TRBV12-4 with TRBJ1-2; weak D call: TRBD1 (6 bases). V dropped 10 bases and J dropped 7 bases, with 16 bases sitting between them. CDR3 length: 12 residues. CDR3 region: CATSQPGVGYTF. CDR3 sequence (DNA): TGTGCCACCTCCCAGCCAGGGGTTGGCTACACCTTC.

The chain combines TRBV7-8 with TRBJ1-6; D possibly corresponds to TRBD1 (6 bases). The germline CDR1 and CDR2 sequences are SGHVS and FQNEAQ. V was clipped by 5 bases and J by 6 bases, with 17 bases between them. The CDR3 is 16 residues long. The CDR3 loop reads CASSTTRGIGNSPLHF. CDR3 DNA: TGTGCCAGCAGCACTACCAGGGGAATTGGTAATTCACCCCTCCACTTT.

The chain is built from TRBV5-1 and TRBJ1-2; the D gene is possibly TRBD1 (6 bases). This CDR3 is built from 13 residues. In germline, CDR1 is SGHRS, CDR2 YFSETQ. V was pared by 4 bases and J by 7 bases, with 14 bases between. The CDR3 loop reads CASSLAGTRGYTF. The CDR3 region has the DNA TGCGCCAGCAGCCTTGCCGGGACACGTGGCTACACCTTC.

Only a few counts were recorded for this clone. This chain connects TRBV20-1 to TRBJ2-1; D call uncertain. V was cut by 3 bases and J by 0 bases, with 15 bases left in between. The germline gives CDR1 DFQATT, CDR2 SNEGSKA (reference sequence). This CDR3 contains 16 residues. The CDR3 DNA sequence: TGCAGTGCTAGTAGTCGTCTTTCGAGCTCCTACAATGAGCAGTTCTTC. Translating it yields CSASSRLSSSYNEQFF.

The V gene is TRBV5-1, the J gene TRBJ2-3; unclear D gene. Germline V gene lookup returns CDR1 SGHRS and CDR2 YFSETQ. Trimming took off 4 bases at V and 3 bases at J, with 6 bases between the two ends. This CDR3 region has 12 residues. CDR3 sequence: CASSPVTDTQYF. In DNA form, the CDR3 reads TGCGCCAGCAGCCCCGTTACAGATACGCAGTATTTT.